This T cell receptor (beta chain) was sequenced for a study of Graves' ophthalmopathy and Graves' hyperthyroidism. Of note for this clonotype: Its specificity is not known.

Clinical symptoms and serum thyroxine were used for diagnosis; TRAb, thyroid ultrasound and orbital computed tomography were also relied on. The PBMCs originated from over 9 ml of fresh peripheral blood. RNA transcripts yielded amplified TCR beta CDR3 regions. HTBI-primed RT-PCR formed the first round, and a multiplex PCR formed the second. One entry per CDR3 protein results from TCRdb running MiXCR on the multiplex PCR reads. The sample records approximately 210,000 distinct CDR3 sequences, roughly a fifth being singletons. Germline-derived CDR1 and CDR2 are SGHVS and FQNEAQ. The V end lost 1 base, the J end lost 5 bases, and 9 bases lay between the germline ends. The CDR3 has 14 amino acids. Study-wide points: Ophthalmopathy versus stable hyperthyroidism: 13-signature model gave roughly 88% sensitivity, 75% to 82% specificity.

The clonotype originates from a woman aged 45-65 years with Graves' ophthalmopathy. Material: peripheral blood. The chain joins TRBV7-8 to TRBJ1-5, with D unclear. CDR3 region: CASSLVGKHQPQHF. Here the CDR3 DNA reads TGTGCCAGCAGCTTAGTAGGGAAGCATCAGCCCCAGCATTTT.